This T cell receptor (beta chain) was documented in a study of identical twins (dated by TCRdb to 2016 to 2018). In the study overall: TCR alpha and beta repertoires from monozygotic twins, unrelated adults of various ages and cord blood were deep-sequenced to test whether fetal clonotypes persist. To rule out contamination, the twin experiments were replicated at different times with different library preparation protocols. What the authors observed across the whole study: Out-of-frame TCR alpha sharing in monozygotic twins was systematically underestimated by recombination models, whereas sharing between unrelated individuals was in agreement with the recombination models. The excess sharing between twins in beta out-of-frame sequences was weaker because fewer shared sequences reduced the signal-to-noise ratio. Compared with coincidental sharing between unrelated individuals, out-of-frame TCR alpha sequences shared between twins had an excess of sequences with low generation probability. Fewer insertions were carried by abundant cord blood beta clonotypes; a weaker similar trend was observed in young adult naive repertoires, while no such trend was observed in memory repertoires. Conclusions relied on cross-sectional statistical analysis, since the same donors could not be followed over many years. Zero-insertion analyses could be partly confounded by invariant T cells such as MAIT and iNKT, though diverse VJ usage argued against such confounding for most clonotypes.

The library was obtained by 5' RACE. Sequencing used an Illumina HiSeq 2000. Template switching added a universal primer binding site, and the final cDNA carried a unique molecular identifier that allowed TCR cDNA molecules to be counted accurately. Specific primers in the conserved constant-segment region were used to synthesize first-strand cDNA for TCR alpha and beta chains. To control for contamination, each cDNA library was double barcoded with a SMART-Mk sample barcode plus Illumina barcodes. Two successive PCR steps introduced TruSeq adapter sequences along with Illumina sample barcodes. The TCR alpha and beta cDNA libraries were sequenced on the Illumina HiSeq platform using custom primers. As for how the authors treated the data: Raw reads were processed with MiGEC to extract unique molecular identifiers, and MiXCR was used to determine CDR3 positions. Recombination models were inferred per individual with the repgenHMM and IGoR tools using an EM algorithm. Shared clonotype analysis was performed with the tcR package in R, normalizing sharing by the product of cloneset sizes. To study raw recombination without the effects of thymic and clonal selection, out-of-frame nonproductive sequences were analyzed. The public reads were reanalyzed by TCRdb: fastp trimming at Q25, MiXCR alignment, in-frame beta chains only. Rows matching on CDR3 protein sequence are summarized as one entry with the most common DNA and genes. TCRdb, not the original authors, processed these V and J calls. Present in this sample are about 1.7 million distinct CDR3 sequences, about 32% of which were seen just once. Jointly, the top ten make up over 0.25% of the sample.

Relative to germline, V is 1 base shorter and J is 6 bases shorter, with 10 bases between their ends. From the cysteine up to the phenylalanine, the CDR3 has a length of 14 residues. Kept here is only the CDR3 DNA, which spans 42 bases and is read in frame from base 1. Only healthy Caucasian donors were included. A word on this clonotype: Its antigen remains unidentified. Base qualities are missing; no much larger clone stands one base away.

This clonotype originated in a newborn girl in good health. This chain joins TRBV12-3 or TRBV12-4 to TRBJ2-1; TRBD1 is a weak D gene call, 5 bases matching. Sequenced sample: cord blood. The nucleotides read TGTGCCAGCAGTTTAGGCAGGGCTCGCAATGAGCAGTTCTTC. It encodes CASSLGRARNEQFF.